This T cell receptor beta chain was retrieved from a study of shared clonotypes between healthy human individuals. The study, taken as a whole, reports: Relative to their counterparts shared across all four donors, non-shared clonotypes exhibited diminished generation probabilities. Compared with memory subsets, naive subsets generally had larger estimated richness.

The CDR3 is 15 residues long. CDR1 is LNHNV, CDR2 YYDKDF, per germline (reference sequence). Losses at the gene ends were 1 base for V and 7 bases for J; bases not matched to a gene: 4. A few counts support this clone. The antigen remains undetermined. Evenly divided among several immunoSEQ plates was the genomic DNA of each subset. As originally analysed: Junction-only sequences without quality scores were provided by ImmunoSEQ, so filtering was different. This table comes from immunoSEQ multiplex PCR, and its TCRdb copy is limited to in-frame clones, with some not included. D and trimming come from the DNA, and the V and J calls and clone size come from that table. The sample lists some 1 million clones, approximately 70% seen once, with approximately 1.5% in the top ten.

The chain links TRBV15 to TRBJ1-1, with TRBD1 matching over 12 bases. Sequences were obtained from memory CD4+ T cells sorted from blood. The subset is: CD45RA-negative fraction. The TCR sequence derives from a man aged 18 to 30 in good health. DNA for the CDR3: TGTGCCACCAGCAGAGGGGACAGGGGGCCTAGTGAAGCTTTCTTT. This sequence encodes CATSRGDRGPSEAFF.